This T cell receptor (beta chain) derives from a study of blood T cell repertoires in COVID-19. For the study at large: Spain, Italy and the United States supplied samples that represented acute and convalescent COVID-19. T cells, B-cell-depleted T cells, or PBMCs supplied cDNA or gDNA.

This CDR3 is built from 14 residues. Germline values: CDR1 SNHLY, CDR2 FYNNEI. V lost 6 bases and J lost 1, with 13 bases in between. In the original analysis: The assay estimated nucleated cells by amplifying reference gene primers. TCRdb's table, derived via immunoSEQ multiplex PCR, lists solely in-frame clones and lacks some. V, J and clone size reflect that table, while D and trimming were determined from the DNA. The table lists under 300,000 clones, approximately 91% of them singletons. This chain connects TRBV2 to TRBJ2-7, with D possibly being TRBD1 (5 bases). The sample was peripheral blood. This TCR was sampled from a middle-aged woman who had recovered from COVID-19. The CDR3 DNA sequence: TGTGCCAGCAGCCTCGACAGATCTTCCTACGAGCAGTACTTC. Its translation is CASSLDRSSYEQYF.